This entry lists 29 T cell receptor beta chains sequenced from one sample in a study of post-analysis software for immune sequencing data. General study findings and limits: Relative to controls, patients had about five TRBV segments at higher frequency, with TRBV5-6, TRBV5-1 and TRBV20-1 among these.

These TCRs' antigens remain unknown. Presence of unique molecular identifiers characterized the TCR beta cDNA libraries. MiXCR, applied by TCRdb to the PCR reads, yields one record per CDR3 protein. The profile shows about 560,000 distinct CDR3 sequences, around 40% of them singletons. Sequenced: blood. Source of these receptors: a girl between 5 and 17 years old with multiple sclerosis.

This clonotype was recorded at least ten times. The V gene is TRBV5-1, the J gene TRBJ2-5; 12 bases line up with TRBD2. There are 17 residues in the CDR3. The V gene's germline CDR1 is SGHRS and CDR2 YFSETQ. Unmatched junction bases numbered 7, after V lost 3 bases and J lost 1 base. CDR3 in amino acids: CASSSVGTSGFQETQYF. The CDR3 nucleotides are TGCGCCAGCAGCTCAGTCGGGACTAGCGGGTTCCAAGAGACCCAGTACTTC.

V and J are TRBV6-5 and TRBJ2-1, with 13 bases fitting TRBD2. Losses at the gene ends were 0 bases for V and 10 bases for J; bases not matched to a gene: 15. Germline V CDR1 and CDR2: MNHEY, SVGAGI. This CDR3 is 19 amino acids long. DNA of the CDR3: TGTGCCAGCAGTTACTCGTGGACTAGCGGGAGCGCACCGGGGGGAGAGCAGTTCTTC. It codes for CASSYSWTSGSAPGGEQFF.

The V call is TRBV11-2, the J call TRBJ2-1, with D maybe TRBD2 (5 bases). CDR1 is SGHAT, CDR2 FQNNGV, per germline. With 4 bases removed from V and 9 bases from J, the gap between germline ends came to 19 bases. There are 15 residues in the CDR3. This CDR3 reads CASSSELFPEGEQFF. The CDR3, as DNA: TGTGCCAGCAGCTCCGAACTATTCCCTGAGGGTGAGCAGTTCTTC. Supplemented by reference TRBV11-2 and TRBJ2-1, the full variable domain reads EAGVAQSPRYKIIEKRQSVAFWCNPISGHATLYWYQQILGQGPKLLIQFQNNGVVDDSQLPKDRFSAERLKGVDSTLKIQPAKLEDSAVYLCASSSELFPEGEQFFGPGTRLTVL.

The chain is built from TRBV12-3 or TRBV12-4 and TRBJ1-1; the match to TRBD1 covers 9 bases. The V gene end was trimmed by 7 bases and the J gene end by 1 base; junction bases not matched to a gene: 7. The CDR3 extends over 15 amino acids. The CDR3 loop is CASTRRQGENTEAFF. As DNA, the CDR3 is TGTGCCAGCACTAGAAGACAGGGGGAGAACACTGAAGCTTTCTTT.

The rearrangement uses TRBV15 and TRBJ1-2; maybe TRBD1 (5 bases). Germline-derived CDR1 and CDR2 are LNHNV and YYDKDF (reference sequence). V lost 1 base to trimming and J lost 4 bases, with 13 bases between them. The length of the CDR3 is 15 residues. CDR3 residues: CATSRVWTSVYGYTF. The CDR3 DNA reads as TGTGCCACCAGCAGAGTCTGGACATCTGTCTATGGCTACACCTTC.

CDR3 nucleotides: TGCGCCAGCAGCTTCGGAGATATGAACACTGAAGCTTTCTTT. The encoded protein is CASSFGDMNTEAFF. The chain joins TRBV5-1 to TRBJ1-1; D is uncertain. The CDR3 sequence is 14 residues long. The germline CDR1 and CDR2 sequences are SGHRS and YFSETQ. Trimming shortened V by 2 bases and J by 0 bases, and 8 bases separated the two germline ends.

J is TRBJ2-3 and V is TRBV6-5; tentative D call: TRBD1 (6 bases). The CDR3 covers 15 residues. Trimming took 6 bases from V and 0 from J, leaving 13 bases between them. Per germline, CDR1 MNHEY and CDR2 SVGAGI. The CDR3 is CASSGDRTSTDTQYF. For the CDR3, the DNA is TGTGCCAGCAGCGGAGACAGGACCAGCACAGATACGCAGTATTTT.

The table lists this clonotype with a count of one. CDR3 in amino acids: CASSHNHRGVCTDTQYF. As DNA, the CDR3 is TGTGCCAGCAGCCATAACCATAGAGGGGTTTGCACAGATACGCAGTATTTT. V gene TRBV21-1 combines with J gene TRBJ2-3; the table's D call TRBD1 went unverified against the DNA. TRBV21-1 is annotated as a pseudogene. The CDR3 has 17 amino acids.

In this sample, this clonotype turned up a few times. The chain has TRBV20-1 and TRBJ2-7; TRBD1 agrees at 8 bases. Germline CDR1 reads DFQATT; CDR2 reads SNEGSKA (reference sequence). The CDR3 runs 14 residues. J gave up 4 bases and V 4 bases, and 9 bases lay outside the gene matches. The CDR3 DNA reads TGCAGTGCTACTGGGACAGGTTGGGGGTACGAGCAGTACTTC. It encodes CSATGTGWGYEQYF.

J is TRBJ2-7 and V is TRBV10-2; D call uncertain. The germline CDR1 and CDR2 sequences are WSHSY and SAAADI. With 5 bases removed from V and 4 bases from J, the gap between germline ends came to 21 bases. The CDR3 covers 16 residues. Here the CDR3 reads CASSFPDGSSSYEQYF. The DNA for the CDR3 is TGCGCCAGCAGTTTCCCCGACGGTTCGAGCTCTTACGAGCAGTACTTC.

Only a few counts were recorded for this clonotype. The genes are TRBV6-5 and TRBJ1-2; D not resolved. The V gene lost 3 bases and the J gene lost 4 bases, with 9 bases spanning the gap. CDR1 MNHEY and CDR2 SVGAGI come from the germline V gene. The CDR3 is 13 residues long. The CDR3 here is CASSYDGFYGYTF. The CDR3 coding sequence is TGTGCCAGCAGTTATGACGGGTTCTATGGCTACACCTTC.

The chain employs TRBV20-1 and TRBJ1-5; D call uncertain. The ends were cut back, 0 bases at V and 5 bases at J, with 14 bases in the middle. Germline V gene data show CDR1 as DFQATT and CDR2 as SNEGSKA (reference sequence). This CDR3 has 15 residues. CDR3 protein: CSARDPSQLDQPQHF. As DNA, the CDR3 is TGCAGTGCTAGAGATCCGAGTCAGCTGGATCAGCCCCAGCATTTT.

This clonotype was counted a few times. The chain uses TRBV4-1 and TRBJ2-3; no clear D. The CDR3 has 14 amino acids. CDR1 is MGHRA and CDR2 is YSYEKL in the germline V gene. Trimming shortened V by 2 bases and J by 1 base, and 7 bases separated the two germline ends. The CDR3 protein is CASSQTAGTDTQYF. The DNA of the CDR3 is TGCGCCAGCAGCCAAACTGCCGGCACAGATACGCAGTATTTT.

The chain uses TRBV20-1 and TRBJ2-5; the D gene is possibly TRBD2 (6 bases). The germline V gene encodes CDR1 DFQATT and CDR2 SNEGSKA (reference sequence). CDR3 length: 14 amino acids. Trimming stripped 5 bases from V and 5 bases from J, with 18 bases between. The chain's CDR3 is CSACLLLARETQYF. DNA of the CDR3: TGCAGTGCTTGCCTCCTACTAGCCCGCGAGACCCAGTACTTC.

This rearrangement joins TRBV20-1 to TRBJ2-4; no clear D. The J call may be incorrect, as the DNA end agrees better with TRBJ2-5. The length of the CDR3 is 14 residues. Germline V gives CDR1 DFQATT, CDR2 SNEGSKA (reference sequence). CDR3 amino acids: CSASVTHFVETQYF. The CDR3, as DNA: TGCAGTGCTAGCGTGACTCACTTTGTTGAGACCCAGTACTTC.

The chain has TRBV20-1 and TRBJ2-1; TRBD2 matches 7 bases. J lost 0 bases, V lost 7 bases, and 3 bases had no gene match. The CDR3 length is 13 residues. Germline CDR1 is DFQATT and CDR2 is SNEGSKA (reference sequence). CDR3 sequence (DNA): TGCAGTGTTCGGACTAGCTCCTACAATGAGCAGTTCTTC. It codes for CSVRTSSYNEQFF.

The chain uses TRBV12-3 or TRBV12-4 and TRBJ2-4; the D is unclear. Trimming stripped 3 bases from V and 13 bases from J, with 13 bases between. There are 12 residues in the CDR3. The chain's CDR3 is CASSLRPKRQYF. Written as DNA, the CDR3 is TGTGCCAGCAGTTTGAGGCCAAAGAGGCAGTACTTC.

The rearrangement joins TRBV29-1 to TRBJ2-5; D is perhaps TRBD1 (5 bases). CDR3 length: 14 residues. Germline V gene sequence: CDR1 SQVTM, CDR2 ANQGSEA. Trimming pared 6 bases from V and 5 bases from J, leaving 19 bases between. In nucleotides, the CDR3 is TGCAGCGTGGGTCCTTCAGGGCGCAGGGAGACCCAGTACTTC. It yields the protein CSVGPSGRRETQYF.

The V gene is TRBV5-6, the J gene TRBJ2-1; D ambiguous. With the DNA end fitting TRBJ2-7 better, the J assignment may be wrong. The CDR3 has 13 amino acids. Germline CDR1 SGHDT, CDR2 YYEEEE. The DNA for the CDR3 is TGTGCCAGCAGCTTGTACAGATCCTACGAGCAGTACTTC. This sequence encodes CASSLYRSYEQYF.

The chain has TRBV20-1 and TRBJ1-5; TRBD1 matches at 7 bases. This CDR3 has 16 amino acids. Germline lookup yields CDR1 DFQATT and CDR2 SNEGSKA (reference sequence). The V and J ends lost 1 base and 1 base, in that order; junction bases with no gene match: 7. This CDR3 reads CSARARGGASNQPQHF. As DNA, the CDR3 is TGCAGTGCTAGAGCACGAGGGGGCGCGAGCAATCAGCCCCAGCATTTT.

About this clonotype: A junction end diverges from the germline sequence, so it may reflect a read error. This chain uses TRBV5-1 with TRBJ2-1; perhaps TRBD1 as D (6 bases). Germline V CDR1 and CDR2: SGHRS, YFSETQ. CDR3 length: 14 residues. For the CDR3, the DNA is TGTGCCAGCAGTTCGGACAGCTCCTACAATGAGCAGTTCTTC. It yields the protein CASSSDSSYNEQFF.

This chain joins TRBV12-3 or TRBV12-4 and TRBJ1-1, with D unclear. The CDR3 has 11 residues. V lost 11 bases and J 8 bases, leaving 15 bases between the germline ends. The DNA of the CDR3 is TGTGCCGTCCTCCTCGGGGTCGAAGCTTTCTTT. Its protein product is CAVLLGVEAFF.

The gene calls are TRBV5-1 and TRBJ2-6; maybe TRBD1 (6 bases). Germline V CDR1 and CDR2: SGHRS, YFSETQ. The CDR3 contains 16 residues. The V end was cut by 0 bases, the J end by 2 bases, with 9 bases between. The CDR3 spells CASSLAKGAGANVLTF. In nucleotides, the CDR3 is TGCGCCAGCAGCTTGGCCAAGGGGGCTGGGGCCAACGTCCTGACTTTC.

The V call is TRBV5-1, the J call TRBJ2-5, with D perhaps TRBD2 (5 bases). The germline V gene encodes CDR1 SGHRS and CDR2 YFSETQ. Trimming removed 6 bases from V and 4 bases from J, with 16 bases in between. CDR3 length: 14 residues. The CDR3 protein is CASTRLAGRETQYF. The CDR3 nucleotides are TGCGCCAGCACCCGCCTGGCGGGCAGAGAGACCCAGTACTTC.

This clonotype was counted a few times. V is TRBV29-1 and J is TRBJ1-1; weak D call: TRBD1 (5 bases). The CDR3 runs to 14 residues. V lost 5 bases and J lost 7, with 20 bases in between. Germline loops: CDR1 SQVTM, CDR2 ANQGSEA. CDR3 residues: CSVRLRTPKGEAFF. DNA for the CDR3: TGCAGCGTTAGGCTTAGGACACCTAAAGGTGAAGCTTTCTTT.

This clonotype was seen only a few times. The chain employs TRBV5-1 and TRBJ2-1, with D unclear. The CDR3 is made up of 14 amino acids. Trimming removed 7 bases at V and 4 bases at J, with 15 bases between. Germline CDR1 is SGHRS and CDR2 is YFSETQ. CDR3 DNA: TGCGCCAGCCTGAGAGACGTGGGGTACAATGAGCAGTTCTTC. This gives the protein CASLRDVGYNEQFF.

The genes are TRBV4-1 and TRBJ1-5; TRBD1 aligns across 7 bases. Germline V gene lookup returns CDR1 MGHRA and CDR2 YSYEKL. The CDR3 has 15 residues. Trimming took 4 bases from V and 4 from J; bases not matched to a gene: 7. The CDR3 protein is CASSLDGTVNQPQHF. The CDR3 nucleotides are TGCGCCAGCAGCCTTGATGGGACAGTTAATCAGCCCCAGCATTTT.

The rearrangement joins TRBV5-1 to TRBJ2-1; perhaps TRBD2 as D (5 bases). V was shortened by 4 bases and J by 0 bases, with 11 bases between the two germline ends. The CDR3 covers 15 residues. Germline V lookup: CDR1 SGHRS, CDR2 YFSETQ. The CDR3 DNA reads as TGCGCCAGCAGCCCCTCCGAGGGCTCCTACAATGAGCAGTTCTTC. Residues: CASSPSEGSYNEQFF.

Concerning this clonotype itself: The junction does not match germline at one end; this may be a read error. The V gene is TRBV12-3 or TRBV12-4, the J gene TRBJ2-3; 9 positions match TRBD1. CDR3 length equals 16 residues. This CDR3 is CASSTTGGAGTDTEYF. The CDR3 DNA is TGTGCCAGCAGCACCACAGGGGGCGCCGGCACAGATACGGAGTATTTT.